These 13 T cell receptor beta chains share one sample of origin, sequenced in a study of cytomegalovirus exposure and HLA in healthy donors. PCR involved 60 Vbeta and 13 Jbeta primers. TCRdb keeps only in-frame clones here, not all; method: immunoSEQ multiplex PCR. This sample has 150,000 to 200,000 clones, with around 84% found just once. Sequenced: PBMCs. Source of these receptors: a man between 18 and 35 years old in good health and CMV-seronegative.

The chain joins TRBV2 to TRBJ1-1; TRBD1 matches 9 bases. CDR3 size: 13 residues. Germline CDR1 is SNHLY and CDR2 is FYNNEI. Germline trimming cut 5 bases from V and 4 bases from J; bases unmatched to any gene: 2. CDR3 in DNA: TGTGCCAGCAGTTCGGACAGGGGCACTGAAGCTTTCTTT. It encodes CASSSDRGTEAFF.

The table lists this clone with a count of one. CDR3 sequence: CSTARLSTDTQYF. CDR3 bases: TGCAGCACCGCGAGACTTAGCACAGATACGCAGTATTTT. The chain is built from TRBV29-1 and TRBJ2-3; D call uncertain. The CDR3 length is 13 residues. The germline CDR1 and CDR2 sequences are SQVTM and ANQGSEA. The V and J ends lost 8 bases and 0 bases respectively, with 12 bases between them.

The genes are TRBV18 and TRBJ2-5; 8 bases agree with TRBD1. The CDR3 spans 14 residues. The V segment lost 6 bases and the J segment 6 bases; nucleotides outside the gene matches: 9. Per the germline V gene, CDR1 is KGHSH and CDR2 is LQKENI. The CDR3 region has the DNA TGTGCCAGCTCTCAAAGGACAGGGAGGAAGACCCAGTACTTC. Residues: CASSQRTGRKTQYF.

The CDR3 DNA reads as TGTGCCAGTAGAACATGGACAGGAGGTAATGAAAAACTGTTTTTT. Protein sequence: CASRTWTGGNEKLFF. The V and J genes are TRBV19 and TRBJ1-4; the match to TRBD1 covers 7 bases. Losses at the gene ends were 6 bases for V and 4 bases for J; bases not matched to a gene: 8. The CDR3 runs 15 residues. The V gene's germline CDR1 is LNHDA and CDR2 SQIVND (reference sequence).

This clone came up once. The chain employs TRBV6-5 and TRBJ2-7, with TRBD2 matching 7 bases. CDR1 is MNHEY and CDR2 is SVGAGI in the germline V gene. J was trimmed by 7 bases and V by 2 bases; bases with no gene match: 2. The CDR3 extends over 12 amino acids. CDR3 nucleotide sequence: TGTGCCAGCAGTTACGGGGGGGAAGAGCAGTACTTC. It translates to CASSYGGEEQYF.

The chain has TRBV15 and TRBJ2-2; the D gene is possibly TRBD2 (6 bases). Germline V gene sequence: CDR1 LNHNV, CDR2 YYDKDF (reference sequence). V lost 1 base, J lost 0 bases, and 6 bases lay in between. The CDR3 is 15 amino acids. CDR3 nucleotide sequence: TGTGCCACCAGCAGAGGACTAGCGAACACCGGGGAGCTGTTTTTT. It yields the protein CATSRGLANTGELFF.

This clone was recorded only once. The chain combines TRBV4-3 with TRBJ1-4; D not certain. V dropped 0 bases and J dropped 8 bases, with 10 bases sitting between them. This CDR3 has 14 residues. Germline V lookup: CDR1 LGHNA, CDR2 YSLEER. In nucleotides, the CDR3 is TGCGCCAGCAGCCAAGATTTGGAGGGAGAAAAACTGTTTTTT. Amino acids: CASSQDLEGEKLFF.

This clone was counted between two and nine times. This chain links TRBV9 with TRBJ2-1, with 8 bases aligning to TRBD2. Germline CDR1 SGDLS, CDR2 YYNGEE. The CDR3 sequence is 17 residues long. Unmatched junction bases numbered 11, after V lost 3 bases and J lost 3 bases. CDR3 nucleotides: TGTGCCAGCAGCGCCACATACACTAGCGGAGTCTACAATGAGCAGTTCTTC. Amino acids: CASSATYTSGVYNEQFF.

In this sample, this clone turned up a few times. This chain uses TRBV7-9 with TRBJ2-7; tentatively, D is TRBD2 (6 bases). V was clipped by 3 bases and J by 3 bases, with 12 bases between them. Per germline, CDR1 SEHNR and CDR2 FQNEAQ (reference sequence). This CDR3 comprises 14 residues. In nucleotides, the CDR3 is TGTGCCAGCAGCTTGGCGGGAAGAAGCTACGAGCAGTACTTC. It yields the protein CASSLAGRSYEQYF.

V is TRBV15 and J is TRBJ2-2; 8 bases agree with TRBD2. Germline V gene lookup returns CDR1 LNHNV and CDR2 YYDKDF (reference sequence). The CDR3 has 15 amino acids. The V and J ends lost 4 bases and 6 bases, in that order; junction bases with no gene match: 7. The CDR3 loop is CATSTTSGAAGELFF. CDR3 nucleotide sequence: TGTGCCACCAGCACCACTAGCGGAGCGGCCGGGGAGCTGTTTTTT.

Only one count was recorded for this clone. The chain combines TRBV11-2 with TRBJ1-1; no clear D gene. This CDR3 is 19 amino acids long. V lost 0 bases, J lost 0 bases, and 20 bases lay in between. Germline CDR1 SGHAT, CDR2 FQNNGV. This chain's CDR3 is CASSLDVWGGENMNTEAFF. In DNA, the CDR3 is TGTGCCAGCAGCTTAGATGTGTGGGGAGGCGAAAACATGAACACTGAAGCTTTCTTT.

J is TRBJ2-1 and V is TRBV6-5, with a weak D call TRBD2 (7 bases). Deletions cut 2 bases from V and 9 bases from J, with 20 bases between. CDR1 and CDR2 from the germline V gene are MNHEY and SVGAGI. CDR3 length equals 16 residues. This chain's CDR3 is CASSYPLGGGSIEQFF. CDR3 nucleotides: TGTGCCAGCAGTTACCCCTTGGGGGGGGGCTCCATTGAGCAGTTCTTC.

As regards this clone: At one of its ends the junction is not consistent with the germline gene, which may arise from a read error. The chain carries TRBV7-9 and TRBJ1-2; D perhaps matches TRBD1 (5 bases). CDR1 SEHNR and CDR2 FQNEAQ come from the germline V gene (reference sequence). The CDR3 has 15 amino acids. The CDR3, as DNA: TGTTCCAGCAGCCTCACCCCTACAGGCGTCTATGGCTACACCTTC. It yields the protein CSSSLTPTGVYGYTF.